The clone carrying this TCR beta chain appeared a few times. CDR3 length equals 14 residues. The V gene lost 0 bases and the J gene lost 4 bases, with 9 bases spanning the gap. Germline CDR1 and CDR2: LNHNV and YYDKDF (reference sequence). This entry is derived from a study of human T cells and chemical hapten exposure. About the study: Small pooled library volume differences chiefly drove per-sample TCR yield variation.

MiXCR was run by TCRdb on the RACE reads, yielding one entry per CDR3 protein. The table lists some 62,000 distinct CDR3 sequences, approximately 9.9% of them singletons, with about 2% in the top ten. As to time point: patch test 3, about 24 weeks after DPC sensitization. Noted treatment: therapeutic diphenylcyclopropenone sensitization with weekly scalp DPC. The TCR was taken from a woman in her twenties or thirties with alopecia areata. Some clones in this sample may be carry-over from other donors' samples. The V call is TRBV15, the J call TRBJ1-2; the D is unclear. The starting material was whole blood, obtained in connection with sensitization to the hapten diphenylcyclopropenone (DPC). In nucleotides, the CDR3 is TGTGCCACCAGCAGAGATCAGGCAGGCTATGGCTACACCTTC. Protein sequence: CATSRDQAGYGYTF.